This record covers a single T cell receptor (beta chain). The entry originates in a study of Ad26.COV2.S vaccination and SARS-CoV-2 variants. Treatment defined: approximately 18 received Ad26.COV2.S at low or high dose, single or two shots; about 5 received placebo; per-sample allocation not given. Specimens were obtained on day 63 following the first vaccine or placebo injection. The V end was cut by 5 bases, the J end by 8 bases, with 21 bases between. The CDR3 covers 15 residues. The germline gives CDR1 LNHDA, CDR2 SQIVND (reference sequence). Clones were read by immunoSEQ multiplex PCR, and TCRdb kept only the in-frame ones, dropping some. The sample contains approximately 450,000 clones, 90% of which appear only once.

The sequencing used peripheral blood, collected in a trial of Ad26.COV2.S vaccine versus placebo. This TCR was recovered from a person between 18 and 59 years old who received the Ad26.COV2.S COVID-19 vaccine or a placebo. The J gene is TRBJ1-1, the V gene TRBV19, with D perhaps TRBD1 (5 bases). The DNA of the CDR3 is TGTGCCAGTAGTCCTAATCCGGGACCGGCGGGCGAAGCTTTCTTT. Its protein is CASSPNPGPAGEAFF.